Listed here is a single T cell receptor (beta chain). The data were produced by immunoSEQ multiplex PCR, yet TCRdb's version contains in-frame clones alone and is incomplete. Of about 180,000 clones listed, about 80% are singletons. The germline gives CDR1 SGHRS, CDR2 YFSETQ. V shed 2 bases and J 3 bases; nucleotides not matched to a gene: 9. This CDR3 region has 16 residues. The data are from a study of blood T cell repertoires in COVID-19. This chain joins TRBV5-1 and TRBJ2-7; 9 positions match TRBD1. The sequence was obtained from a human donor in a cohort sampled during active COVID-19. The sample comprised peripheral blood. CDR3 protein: CASSFRSTGQGYEQYF. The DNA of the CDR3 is TGCGCCAGCAGCTTCCGATCCACGGGACAGGGCTACGAGCAGTACTTC.